This entry describes one TCR beta chain. Its target is unknown. Data came from immunoSEQ multiplex PCR; TCRdb stores just in-frame clones and leaves some out. This table holds 90,000 to 100,000 clones, 88% found once. This specimen comes from a study of T cell responses to AZD1222 COVID-19 vaccine. Study-level results: The study found vaccine-associated CD4 TCRs spanning spike, dominant at 160-218 and 743-854. Nearly half of the spike-specific TCRs reportedly recognize variant regions that carry no mutations.

The V gene lost 7 bases and the J gene lost 2 bases, with 9 bases spanning the gap. In germline, CDR1 is MNHEY, CDR2 SVGAGI. The CDR3 contains 12 residues. The source material was peripheral blood, sampled 28 days after the second AZD1222 dose. The chain combines TRBV6-5 with TRBJ2-7, with D possibly matching TRBD1 (5 bases). The sequence was obtained from an adult who received the AZD1222 COVID-19 vaccine. The CDR3 DNA sequence: TGTGCCAGCAAAACAGGAGCCTACGAGCAGTACTTC. Translating it yields CASKTGAYEQYF.